Listed here are 29 T cell receptor beta chains from one sample, sequenced in a study of OX40 agonist ivuxolimab in advanced cancers. Here immunoSEQ multiplex PCR was the method, and the copy in TCRdb shows in-frame clones only, minus some. This sample yields 39,000 or so clones, of which 90% to 95% are seen a single time; about 20% belongs to the top ten. The sample in question was CD4+ or CD8+ T cells sorted from blood, obtained in a trial of the OX40 agonist ivuxolimab. These receptors were obtained from an adult with an advanced solid tumor such as melanoma, head and neck, liver or kidney cancer.

The CDR3 nucleotides are TGTGCCAGCACCCTGGGACCTCAAGAGACCCAGTACTTC. Encoded protein: CASTLGPQETQYF. V is TRBV13 and J is TRBJ2-5; D is tentatively TRBD1 or TRBD2 (5 bases each). The CDR3 is 13 amino acids. V was pared by 7 bases and J by 2 bases, with 11 bases between. CDR1 is PRHDT and CDR2 is FYEKMQ in the germline V gene (reference sequence).

The rearrangement links TRBV9 to TRBJ2-3; 7 bases fit TRBD1. Germline CDR1 SGDLS, CDR2 YYNGEE. The CDR3 is made up of 16 amino acids. The V gene end was trimmed by 4 bases and the J gene end by 3 bases; junction bases not matched to a gene: 11. CDR3 bases: TGTGCCAGCAGCCACGACAGGGATCAACGTACAGATACGCAGTATTTT. Translation gives CASSHDRDQRTDTQYF. Full variable domain (rest looked up from reference TRBV9 and TRBJ2-3): DSGVTQTPKHLITATGQRVTLRCSPRSGDLSVYWYQQSLDQGLQFLIQYYNGEERAKGNILERFSAQQFPDLHSELNLSSLELGDSALYFCASSHDRDQRTDTQYFGPGTRLTVL.

The chain recombines TRBV7-3 with TRBJ2-5, with a tentative D call TRBD1 (6 bases). The CDR3 has 17 amino acids. The V end was cut by 2 bases, the J end by 0 bases, with 16 bases between. CDR1 and CDR2 from the germline V gene are SGHTA and FQGTGA. The CDR3 loop is CASSLGTQTGYQETQYF. DNA for the CDR3: TGTGCCAGCAGCTTAGGAACCCAAACAGGGTACCAAGAGACCCAGTACTTC.

As concerns this clone: The sample has other DNA sequences that encode this CDR3 too. The chain couples TRBV4-1 to TRBJ2-2; no definite D call. V was pared by 4 bases and J by 1 base, with 10 bases between. This CDR3 comprises 15 residues. In germline, CDR1 is MGHRA, CDR2 YSYEKL. The CDR3: CASSPSSMNTGELFF. The CDR3 DNA reads as TGCGCCAGCAGCCCAAGTTCCATGAACACCGGGGAGCTGTTTTTT.

V gene TRBV2 combines with J gene TRBJ2-7; no reliable D call. V was cut by 7 bases and J by 1 base, with 11 bases left in between. CDR3 length: 13 amino acids. Germline V lookup: CDR1 SNHLY, CDR2 FYNNEI. The CDR3 here is CASTFLASYEQYF. In DNA form, the CDR3 reads TGTGCCAGCACCTTCCTGGCATCCTACGAGCAGTACTTC.

The chain has TRBV13 and TRBJ2-5, with 9 bases fitting TRBD1. The CDR3 consists of 17 residues. CDR1 is PRHDT and CDR2 is FYEKMQ in the germline V gene (reference sequence). With 3 bases clipped from V and 4 bases from J, the junction kept 12 bases outside the gene matches. The CDR3 DNA reads as TGTGCCAGCAGCTTCACCGGGACAGGGAGCGGACGAGAGACCCAGTACTTC. Translating gives CASSFTGTGSGRETQYF.

The V call is TRBV11-2, the J call TRBJ2-1, with a weak D call TRBD2 (7 bases). The CDR3 has 15 amino acids. Germline V lookup: CDR1 SGHAT, CDR2 FQNNGV. Trimming removed 4 bases at V and 8 bases at J, with 18 bases between. CDR3 region: CASSWSAGALDEQFF. CDR3 nucleotide sequence: TGTGCCAGCAGCTGGAGTGCGGGGGCCTTGGATGAGCAGTTCTTC.

This rearrangement joins TRBV6-6 to TRBJ1-5; 7 bases line up with TRBD1. From germline, CDR1 is MNHNY and CDR2 SVGAGI (reference sequence). The V segment lost 5 bases and the J segment 5 bases; nucleotides outside the gene matches: 12. This CDR3 region has 16 residues. The CDR3 reads CASSIIFQGGDQPQHF. DNA for the CDR3: TGTGCCAGCAGTATTATTTTCCAGGGGGGGGATCAGCCCCAGCATTTT.

The chain combines TRBV27 with TRBJ1-3, with D perhaps matching TRBD1 (6 bases). CDR1 MNHEY and CDR2 SMNVEV come from the germline V gene (reference sequence). The CDR3 runs to 14 residues. Trimming stripped 3 bases from V and 4 bases from J, with 10 bases between. CDR3 DNA: TGTGCCAGCAGTTTGGCAGGACAGGGAAACACCATATATTTT. This gives the protein CASSLAGQGNTIYF.

This sequence joins TRBV30 and TRBJ2-3; 7 nucleotides agree with TRBD2. The CDR3 has 15 residues. Germline-derived CDR1 and CDR2 are GTSNPN and SVGIG (reference sequence). The V segment lost 0 bases and the J segment 2 bases; nucleotides outside the gene matches: 5. CDR3 sequence reads: CAWSVVGGFTDTQYF. DNA of the CDR3: TGTGCCTGGAGTGTGGTCGGGGGGTTCACAGATACGCAGTATTTT.

CDR3 protein: CASSPRTSGRHEQFF. The CDR3 DNA reads TGCGCCAGCAGTCCTCGGACTAGCGGGAGGCATGAGCAGTTCTTC. This chain joins TRBV5-1 and TRBJ2-1, with 14 bases aligning to TRBD2. The CDR3 is 15 amino acids. The germline V gene has CDR1 SGHRS and CDR2 YFSETQ. With V trimmed by 5 bases and J by 8 bases, 6 bases remained unmatched.

The gene calls are TRBV19 and TRBJ2-1; no clear D. The germline gives CDR1 LNHDA, CDR2 SQIVND (reference sequence). The length of the CDR3 is 18 residues. V was clipped by 3 bases and J by 3 bases, with 21 bases between them. This CDR3 reads CASSINVMRIPFYNEQFF. CDR3 in DNA: TGTGCCAGTAGTATTAATGTAATGAGAATACCATTCTACAATGAGCAGTTCTTC.

V gene TRBV2 combines with J gene TRBJ2-1, with 12 nucleotides matching TRBD2. CDR3 length: 19 amino acids. V shed 3 bases, J shed 5 bases, and the junction held 14 bases outside the gene matches. Germline V gives CDR1 SNHLY, CDR2 FYNNEI. The CDR3 sequence: CASSDTLVGLAGLNNEQFF. The CDR3 region has the DNA TGTGCCAGCAGTGATACCCTCGTCGGACTAGCGGGACTCAACAATGAGCAGTTCTTC.

The DNA for the CDR3 is TGTGCCAGCAGTGAAGTAAGGTCGGTTAAGTACGAGCAGTACTTC. It encodes CASSEVRSVKYEQYF. V and J are TRBV6-1 and TRBJ2-7; D remains unclear. This CDR3 contains 15 residues. V lost 1 base and J lost 4, with 14 bases in between. From germline, CDR1 is MNHNS and CDR2 SASEGT.

The V and J genes are TRBV27 and TRBJ2-7, with TRBD1 matching 7 bases. There are 13 residues in the CDR3. Trimming cost V 5 bases and J 3 bases; bases outside gene matches: 4. Germline loops: CDR1 MNHEY, CDR2 SMNVEV (reference sequence). CDR3 residues: CASSTGTDYEQYF. DNA of the CDR3: TGTGCCAGCAGTACAGGGACAGACTACGAGCAGTACTTC.

The chain employs TRBV6-6 and TRBJ2-7; either TRBD1 or TRBD2 may supply D (6 bases each). The ends were cut back, 6 bases at V and 3 bases at J, with 21 bases in the middle. CDR1 and CDR2 (germline): MNHNY, SVGAGI (reference sequence). The CDR3 has 16 amino acids. For the CDR3, the DNA is TGTGCCAGCAGCTACAGGGCCGCGGGACCCTACTACGAGCAGTACTTC. Its translation is CASSYRAAGPYYEQYF.

This sequence joins TRBV27 and TRBJ2-7; 14 bases are a match to TRBD2. The germline gives CDR1 MNHEY, CDR2 SMNVEV (reference sequence). V dropped 3 bases and J dropped 5; count of bases not matched to a gene: 3. The CDR3 totals 15 residues. The CDR3 here is CASSFMTSGRDEQYF. CDR3 DNA: TGTGCCAGCAGTTTTATGACTAGCGGGAGGGACGAGCAGTACTTC.

CDR3 loop: CASSLAGVRFGGELFF. DNA for the CDR3: TGTGCCAGTAGTCTAGCGGGAGTTCGATTCGGTGGGGAGCTGTTTTTT. The V call is TRBV19, the J call TRBJ2-2; 10 bases line up with TRBD2. This CDR3 comprises 16 residues. Germline assignment: CDR1 LNHDA and CDR2 SQIVND (reference sequence). V lost 5 bases, J lost 8 bases, and 11 bases stayed unmatched. Looking up the rest from reference TRBV19 and TRBJ2-2 gives the full variable domain: DGGITQSPKYLFRKEGQNVTLSCEQNLNHDAMYWYRQDPGQGLRLIYYSQIVNDFQKGDIAEGYSVSREKKESFPLTVTSAQKNPTAFYLCASSLAGVRFGGELFFGEGSRLTVL.

With regard to this clone: The sample carries other DNA sequences with the same CDR3. The chain combines TRBV27 with TRBJ2-1, with 9 nucleotides matching TRBD2. Germline CDR1 MNHEY, CDR2 SMNVEV (reference sequence). The J segment lost 5 bases and the V segment lost 5 bases, leaving 4 bases of the junction unmatched. CDR3 length equals 14 residues. The chain's CDR3 is CASSPGLADNEQFF. The CDR3 coding sequence is TGTGCCAGCAGTCCGGGACTAGCAGACAATGAGCAGTTCTTC.

The chain has TRBV27 and TRBJ2-3, with TRBD1 as a possible D gene (5 bases). Germline lookup yields CDR1 MNHEY and CDR2 SMNVEV (reference sequence). CDR3 length: 15 amino acids. V gave up 6 bases and J gave up 2 bases, with 15 bases separating them. The chain's CDR3 is CASRRVQVTTDTQYF. CDR3 sequence (DNA): TGTGCCAGCAGACGAGTACAGGTCACCACAGATACGCAGTATTTT.

This chain links TRBV30 with TRBJ2-7; D uncertain. In germline, CDR1 is GTSNPN, CDR2 SVGIG (reference sequence). This CDR3 is built from 8 residues. V shed 4 bases and J shed 5 bases, with 0 bases lying between them. CDR3 in amino acids: CAWNEQYF. The CDR3 nucleotides read TGTGCCTGGAACGAGCAGTACTTC. The entire variable domain, with the rest obtained from reference TRBV30 and TRBJ2-7, is as follows: SQTIHQWPATLVQPVGSPLSLECTVEGTSNPNLYWYRQAAGRGLQLLFYSVGIGQISSEVPQNLSASRPQDRQFILSSKKLLLSDSGFYLCAWNEQYFGPGTRLTVT.

The chain couples TRBV28 to TRBJ2-5; no reliable D call. V lost 2 bases, J lost 9 bases, and 10 bases lay in between. The germline V gene has CDR1 MDHEN and CDR2 SYDVKM. The length of the CDR3 is 12 residues. CDR3 nucleotides: TGTGCCAGCAGTTTACCGTTAGGGTCCCAGTACTTC. It specifies CASSLPLGSQYF.

The chain employs TRBV7-2 and TRBJ1-2; TRBD1 agrees at 9 bases. V lost 3 bases and J lost 6; bases outside the gene matches: 11. The length of the CDR3 is 16 residues. CDR1 and CDR2 from the germline V gene are SGHTA and FQGNSA. Here the CDR3 reads CASSFLPGQGSDGYTF. As DNA, the CDR3 is TGTGCCAGCAGCTTTCTCCCGGGACAGGGTTCGGATGGCTACACCTTC. Looking up the rest from reference TRBV7-2 and TRBJ1-2 gives the full variable domain: GAGVSQSPSNKVTEKGKDVELRCDPISGHTALYWYRQSLGQGLEFLIYFQGNSAPDKSGLPSDRFSAERTGGSVSTLTIQRTQQEDSAVYLCASSFLPGQGSDGYTFGSGTRLTVV.

The V and J genes are TRBV21-1 and TRBJ1-4. TRBV21-1 is a pseudogene segment. This CDR3 is 14 amino acids long. The CDR3 DNA reads TGTGCCAGCAGCAAAGCTGAATCGGCCGGGAAGCTGTTTTTT. This codes for CASSKAESAGKLFF.

V and J are TRBV5-4 and TRBJ2-5, with 9 bases fitting TRBD2. V shed 4 bases and J 4 bases; nucleotides not matched to a gene: 8. There are 15 residues in the CDR3. The V gene's germline CDR1 is SGHNT and CDR2 YYREEE (reference sequence). CDR3 amino acids: CASSGPGLAGETQYF. The CDR3 bases are TGTGCCAGCAGCGGACCGGGACTAGCAGGAGAGACCCAGTACTTC.

V gene TRBV19 combines with J gene TRBJ2-2; D gene uncertain. V dropped 3 bases and J dropped 0 bases, with 5 bases sitting between them. From germline, CDR1 is LNHDA and CDR2 SQIVND (reference sequence). The CDR3 length is 14 residues. As DNA, the CDR3 is TGTGCCAGTAGTATCACAGCGAACACCGGGGAGCTGTTTTTT. Translating it yields CASSITANTGELFF.

The chain carries TRBV27 and TRBJ1-3; D is unclear. In germline, CDR1 is MNHEY, CDR2 SMNVEV (reference sequence). The V end lost 4 bases, the J end lost 4 bases, and 14 bases lay between the germline ends. The CDR3 extends over 15 amino acids. The CDR3 sequence: CASSSTYQPGNTIYF. The CDR3 nucleotides read TGTGCCAGCAGTTCTACATACCAGCCCGGAAACACCATATATTTT.

The sample holds one count of this clone. The rearrangement links TRBV5-5 to TRBJ2-1; 9 bases map to TRBD2. Germline CDR1 is SGHKS and CDR2 is YYEKEE (reference sequence). CDR3 length: 15 amino acids. Trimming took 0 bases from V and 3 from J; bases not matched to a gene: 1. CDR3 loop: CASSLELAGYNEQFF. The CDR3, as DNA: TGTGCCAGCAGCTTGGAACTAGCGGGCTACAATGAGCAGTTCTTC.

The rearrangement links TRBV6-4 to TRBJ2-1, with 8 bases lining up with TRBD2. Trimming removed 0 bases from V and 0 bases from J; junction bases left unmatched: 7. The CDR3 consists of 18 residues. Germline lookup yields CDR1 MRHNA and CDR2 SNTAGT. Written as DNA, the CDR3 is TGTGCCAGCAGTGACTCGATGGTTCGGGGGGGCTCCTACAATGAGCAGTTCTTC. It codes for CASSDSMVRGGSYNEQFF.